These 32 T cell receptor beta chains were all obtained from the same sample, sequenced in a study of OX40 agonist ivuxolimab in advanced cancers. Sequenced by immunoSEQ multiplex PCR; TCRdb stores in-frame clones only, minus some. The sample has some 150,000 clones, about 93% seen once. Sequences were derived from CD4+ or CD8+ T cells sorted from blood, sampled in a trial of the OX40 agonist ivuxolimab. The source is an adult with an advanced solid tumor such as melanoma, head and neck, liver or kidney cancer.

The gene calls are TRBV11-1 and TRBJ1-2, with no clear D. The V gene's germline CDR1 is SGHAT and CDR2 FQDESV (reference sequence). V shed 1 base and J shed 7 bases, with 4 bases lying between them. This CDR3 comprises 11 residues. The CDR3 here is CASSLEGGYTF. CDR3 DNA sequence: TGTGCCAGCAGCTTAGAAGGTGGCTACACCTTC. Supplemented by reference TRBV11-1 and TRBJ1-2, the full variable domain reads EAEVAQSPRYKITEKSQAVAFWCDPISGHATLYWYRQILGQGPELLVQFQDESVVDDSQLPKDRFSAERLKGVDSTLKIQPAELGDSAMYLCASSLEGGYTFGSGTRLTVV.

The chain couples TRBV5-1 to TRBJ1-4; possible D gene TRBD1, 6 bases. Trimming took 4 bases from V and 8 from J, leaving 12 bases between them. Germline V gene lookup returns CDR1 SGHRS and CDR2 YFSETQ. The CDR3 is made up of 13 amino acids. The CDR3 region has the DNA TGCGCCAGCAGCCAGGACAGAGGGGAAAAACTGTTTTTT. Its protein product is CASSQDRGEKLFF.

This chain links TRBV21-1 with TRBJ1-2. TRBV21-1 is shown as a pseudogene. This CDR3 contains 12 residues. In nucleotides, the CDR3 is TGTGCCAGCAGCAAGGCTAACTATGGCTACACCTTC. Translated: CASSKANYGYTF.

V gene TRBV18 combines with J gene TRBJ2-2; 7 bases are shared with TRBD1. Germline V gives CDR1 KGHSH, CDR2 LQKENI. V gave up 4 bases and J gave up 3 bases; unmatched junction bases: 5. CDR3 size: 15 residues. Here the CDR3 DNA reads TGTGCCAGCTCACGGGGCACAGGGGACACCGGGGAGCTGTTTTTT. It specifies CASSRGTGDTGELFF.

J is TRBJ1-1 and V is TRBV2, with D unresolved. The CDR3 spans 14 residues. Per germline, CDR1 SNHLY and CDR2 FYNNEI. Trimming shortened V by 4 bases and J by 0 bases, and 9 bases separated the two germline ends. The CDR3 nucleotides read TGTGCCAGCAGTGCTAGGACCTTGAACACTGAAGCTTTCTTT. Encoded protein: CASSARTLNTEAFF.

The chain joins TRBV5-6 to TRBJ1-1; unclear D gene. Trimming shortened V by 3 bases and J by 4 bases, and 16 bases separated the two germline ends. The germline V gene has CDR1 SGHDT and CDR2 YYEEEE. The CDR3 loop spans 15 amino acids. The CDR3 region is CASSWPTVDPTEAFF. In DNA, the CDR3 is TGTGCCAGCAGCTGGCCCACAGTTGATCCCACTGAAGCTTTCTTT.

This clone came up once. The V gene is TRBV18, the J gene TRBJ1-1; D remains unclear. This CDR3 has 13 amino acids. V gave up 4 bases and J gave up 5 bases, with 11 bases separating them. CDR1 is KGHSH, CDR2 LQKENI, per germline. The CDR3 region has the DNA TGTGCCAGCTCACTACGACGAGATACTGAAGCTTTCTTT. It yields the protein CASSLRRDTEAFF.

V and J are TRBV11-2 and TRBJ1-2, with D unclear. The CDR3 has 15 residues. Trimming removed 1 base at V and 2 bases at J, with 11 bases between. Germline V gene lookup returns CDR1 SGHAT and CDR2 FQNNGV. CDR3 residues: CASSLVGNRNYGYTF. Written as DNA, the CDR3 is TGTGCCAGCAGCTTAGTAGGGAATAGGAACTATGGCTACACCTTC.

The V and J genes are TRBV6-6 and TRBJ1-2, with 10 bases that match TRBD1. Germline CDR1 is MNHNY and CDR2 is SVGAGI (reference sequence). The CDR3 sequence is 15 residues long. V shed 0 bases and J 3 bases; nucleotides not matched to a gene: 1. This chain's CDR3 is CASSYSTGGDYGYTF. The CDR3 nucleotides are TGTGCCAGCAGTTACTCGACAGGGGGCGACTATGGCTACACCTTC.

The chain combines TRBV19 with TRBJ1-1; D gene ambiguous. This CDR3 has 14 amino acids. The V end lost 7 bases, the J end lost 2 bases, and 14 bases lay between the germline ends. Germline V gene sequence: CDR1 LNHDA, CDR2 SQIVND (reference sequence). The CDR3 protein is CASISRSLNTEAFF. The CDR3 region has the DNA TGTGCCAGTATCAGCAGGTCCCTAAACACTGAAGCTTTCTTT.

The V gene is TRBV6-6, the J gene TRBJ1-3; D gene unclear. This CDR3 contains 14 residues. V was pared by 0 bases and J by 4 bases, with 7 bases between. Germline lookup yields CDR1 MNHNY and CDR2 SVGAGI (reference sequence). The CDR3 protein is CASSYSGAGNTIYF. Here the CDR3 DNA reads TGTGCCAGCAGTTACTCGGGAGCCGGAAACACCATATATTTT.

This chain uses TRBV6-5 with TRBJ1-6; D is possibly TRBD1 (5 bases). The CDR3 spans 15 residues. The V gene's germline CDR1 is MNHEY and CDR2 SVGAGI. V lost 6 bases, J lost 2 bases, and 11 bases lay in between. CDR3 bases: TGTGCCAGCAGGGGGGTGGGAACCTATAATTCACCCCTCCACTTT. The encoded protein is CASRGVGTYNSPLHF.

The J gene is TRBJ2-4, the V gene TRBV21-1; the table's D call TRBD2 went unverified against the DNA. TRBV21-1 is tagged as a pseudogene. CDR3 length: 17 residues. CDR3: CASISGPGEEAKNIQYF. The DNA of the CDR3 is TGTGCCAGCATCTCCGGGCCGGGGGAGGAGGCCAAAAACATTCAGTACTTC.

This clone occurred once. The chain joins TRBV5-1 to TRBJ2-3; 7 bases are shared with TRBD1. The CDR3 consists of 19 residues. The junction had 24 bases not matched to a gene; V was cut back by 4 bases and J by 7 bases. The germline V gene has CDR1 SGHRS and CDR2 YFSETQ. The CDR3 loop is CASSSLKFRDSGTSHTQYF. CDR3 bases: TGCGCCAGCAGCAGCCTGAAATTCCGGGACAGCGGCACATCGCATACGCAGTATTTT.

This clone was seen a single time. The chain is built from TRBV6-5 and TRBJ2-7; D is possibly TRBD1 (6 bases). The CDR3 runs 13 residues. Between the trimmed V and J ends, which lost 5 bases and 4 bases, there was a span of 12 bases. CDR1 and CDR2 (germline): MNHEY, SVGAGI. CDR3 coding DNA: TGTGCCAGCAGTCTACAGGGACCATACGAGCAGTACTTC. It codes for CASSLQGPYEQYF.

The J gene is TRBJ2-1, the V gene TRBV7-2; unclear D gene. This CDR3 region has 16 residues. The V end lost 5 bases, the J end lost 4 bases, and 18 bases lay between the germline ends. Germline CDR1 and CDR2: SGHTA and FQGNSA. The CDR3 region is CASSPRSPIFYNEQFF. DNA for the CDR3: TGTGCCAGCAGCCCCCGTTCTCCGATCTTTTACAATGAGCAGTTCTTC.

The chain couples TRBV11-2 to TRBJ1-5; D uncertain. This CDR3 contains 17 residues. Germline-derived CDR1 and CDR2 are SGHAT and FQNNGV. V dropped 2 bases and J dropped 1 base, with 15 bases sitting between them. The CDR3 DNA reads TGTGCCAGCAGCTTAATCGGCGTCGGGTGGAGCAATCAGCCCCAGCATTTT. Encoded protein: CASSLIGVGWSNQPQHF.

The V call is TRBV7-6, the J call TRBJ2-5; 7 bases are a match to TRBD2. The CDR3 has 18 residues. Germline V gene sequence: CDR1 SGHVS, CDR2 FNYEAQ. The trim removed 6 bases at V and 7 bases at J, leaving 23 bases unmatched. Written as DNA, the CDR3 is TGTGCCAGCAGTCCTGTCGGCACGGGTAGGGGAGGGGTGGTGACCCAGTACTTC. Its protein is CASSPVGTGRGGVVTQYF.

This clone was observed a few times. The chain joins TRBV6-6 to TRBJ1-2, with 7 bases matching TRBD1. CDR1 is MNHNY, CDR2 SVGAGI, per germline (reference sequence). J lost 2 bases, V lost 6 bases, and 3 bases had no gene match. The CDR3 is 13 residues long. The CDR3 DNA sequence: TGTGCCAGCAGCCCAGGGGGAAACTATGGCTACACCTTC. It yields the protein CASSPGGNYGYTF.

The gene calls are TRBV7-2 and TRBJ1-4, with 12 bases lining up with TRBD1. The CDR3 is 14 amino acids. The V gene's germline CDR1 is SGHTA and CDR2 FQGNSA. The J segment lost 7 bases and the V segment lost 5 bases, leaving 2 bases of the junction unmatched. CDR3 loop: CASSPGQGAEKLFF. The DNA of the CDR3 is TGTGCCAGCAGCCCGGGACAGGGGGCTGAAAAACTGTTTTTT. The full variable domain, its missing parts supplied by reference TRBV7-2 and TRBJ1-4, is GAGVSQSPSNKVTEKGKDVELRCDPISGHTALYWYRQSLGQGLEFLIYFQGNSAPDKSGLPSDRFSAERTGGSVSTLTIQRTQQEDSAVYLCASSPGQGAEKLFFGSGTQLSVL.

J is TRBJ2-7 and V is TRBV4-2, with D perhaps TRBD1 (6 bases). The germline CDR1 and CDR2 sequences are LGHNA and YNFKEQ. This CDR3 is built from 14 residues. Deletions cut 5 bases from V and 1 base from J, with 12 bases between. Here the CDR3 reads CASSLAGQSYEQYF. In DNA form, the CDR3 reads TGTGCCAGCAGCTTGGCCGGACAGTCCTACGAGCAGTACTTC.

In this sample, this clone turned up a few times. The genes are TRBV9 and TRBJ1-1; TRBD1 matches 9 bases. The CDR3 runs 13 residues. Per the germline V gene, CDR1 is SGDLS and CDR2 is YYNGEE. The junction had 3 bases not matched to a gene; V was cut back by 4 bases and J by 5 bases. The CDR3 loop reads CASSRDRDTEAFF. The DNA for the CDR3 is TGTGCCAGCAGCAGGGACAGGGATACTGAAGCTTTCTTT.

This chain uses TRBV5-1 with TRBJ2-7; TRBD1 might be the D (5 bases). V gave up 0 bases and J gave up 11 bases, with 9 bases separating them. The CDR3 length is 11 residues. Per germline, CDR1 SGHRS and CDR2 YFSETQ. The CDR3 loop is CASSLEGYKYF. The CDR3 DNA reads TGCGCCAGCAGCTTGGAGGGGTATAAGTACTTC.

This clone appeared once. The gene calls are TRBV5-5 and TRBJ1-2, with 8 bases that match TRBD1. This CDR3 spans 15 amino acids. The germline gives CDR1 SGHKS, CDR2 YYEKEE (reference sequence). The V and J ends lost 2 bases and 4 bases, in that order; junction bases with no gene match: 7. The CDR3 DNA reads as TGTGCCAGCAGCTTAGGGACAGGCCTCCTCTATGGCTACACCTTC. It codes for CASSLGTGLLYGYTF.

This rearrangement joins TRBV4-1 to TRBJ1-6; no definite D call. The CDR3 loop spans 13 amino acids. Trimming shortened V by 0 bases and J by 8 bases, and 5 bases separated the two germline ends. Germline V lookup: CDR1 MGHRA, CDR2 YSYEKL. The CDR3 coding sequence is TGCGCCAGCAGCCAAGAGTGGGATTCACCCCTCCACTTT. Its protein product is CASSQEWDSPLHF.

The chain carries TRBV9 and TRBJ2-7, with TRBD2 matching over 7 bases. The germline V gene has CDR1 SGDLS and CDR2 YYNGEE. V gave up 2 bases and J gave up 2 bases; unmatched junction bases: 7. The CDR3 extends over 15 amino acids. The CDR3 DNA follows: TGTGCCAGCAGCGTGGGCGGGGGAGGGCCCTACGAGCAGTACTTC. Protein product: CASSVGGGGPYEQYF.

The chain recombines TRBV7-9 with TRBJ1-5; 7 bases agree with TRBD1. Looked up from germline, CDR1 is SEHNR and CDR2 is FQNEAQ (reference sequence). The CDR3 consists of 15 residues. V was pared by 5 bases and J by 5 bases, with 9 bases of the junction left unmatched. The CDR3 region is CASSLNEQGHQPQHF. Written as DNA, the CDR3 is TGTGCCAGCAGCCTAAACGAACAGGGGCATCAGCCCCAGCATTTT.

The J gene is TRBJ1-2, the V gene TRBV28; D is undetermined. The CDR3 runs to 12 residues. Germline V CDR1 and CDR2: MDHEN, SYDVKM. Between the trimmed V and J ends, which lost 6 bases and 7 bases, there was a span of 12 bases. The CDR3 DNA follows: TGTGCCAGCAGCGACAACTATCGTGGCTACACCTTC. Amino acid sequence: CASSDNYRGYTF.

J is TRBJ1-4 and V is TRBV9, with no clear D. Germline V gene data show CDR1 as SGDLS and CDR2 as YYNGEE. V lost 0 bases to trimming and J lost 5 bases, with 8 bases between them. The CDR3 sequence is 14 residues long. In DNA, the CDR3 is TGTGCCAGCAGCGTAGCTCCACAGAATGAAAAACTGTTTTTT. Its protein product is CASSVAPQNEKLFF.

This chain links TRBV19 with TRBJ2-1; D may be TRBD1 or TRBD2 (5 bases each). The CDR3 is 13 residues long. V lost 1 base, J lost 15 bases, and 16 bases lay in between. Germline loops: CDR1 LNHDA, CDR2 SQIVND (reference sequence). CDR3 nucleotides: TGTGCCAGTAGTATAGGGGACCGGCCGGGTGCGTTCTTC. Translating gives CASSIGDRPGAFF.

CDR3 residues: CASSGGTAEKLFF. In DNA, the CDR3 is TGTGCCAGCAGCGGAGGGACAGCTGAAAAACTGTTTTTT. The chain recombines TRBV7-6 with TRBJ1-4, with TRBD1 matching over 7 bases. V lost 5 bases, J lost 7 bases, and 4 bases stayed unmatched. The CDR3 runs 13 residues. Germline loops: CDR1 SGHVS, CDR2 FNYEAQ.

The gene calls are TRBV7-2 and TRBJ1-2, with 7 nucleotides matching TRBD1. CDR1 is SGHTA and CDR2 is FQGNSA in the germline V gene. With V trimmed by 9 bases and J by 3 bases, 7 bases remained unmatched. The CDR3 is 13 amino acids. The CDR3 bases are TGTGCCAGTTCCGTTGACAGGGACTATGGCTACACCTTC. It translates to CASSVDRDYGYTF.